This passage covers 5 T cell receptor beta chains from one sample sequenced in a study of memory CD4+ T cells and cytomegalovirus serostatus. Single viable CD3+CD4+CD8-CD45RO+ cells were sorted as the memory CD4+ T cells. Assay used: immunoSEQ multiplex PCR; TCRdb lists only in-frame clones, some missing. The profile covers almost 45,000 clones, with about four fifths appearing a single time and 0.95% to 1.2% taken by the ten largest. The material sequenced was memory CD4+ T cells from blood. The receptor source for this set is an adult in good health and CMV-seronegative.

This clone was recorded a few times. The chain combines TRBV27 with TRBJ2-7, with 8 bases matching TRBD2. Looked up from germline, CDR1 is MNHEY and CDR2 is SMNVEV (reference sequence). The CDR3 covers 15 residues. Trimming cost V 4 bases and J 0 bases; bases outside gene matches: 5. The CDR3 nucleotides are TGTGCCAGCAGTTCCCCTAGCGGGCCCTCCTACGAGCAGTACTTC. The encoded protein is CASSSPSGPSYEQYF.

CDR3 in amino acids: CASRGFGTSNNEQFF. The CDR3 nucleotides are TGTGCCAGCAGAGGATTCGGGACTAGCAACAATGAGCAGTTCTTC. The rearrangement links TRBV6-1 to TRBJ2-1; 9 nucleotides agree with TRBD2. This CDR3 has 15 amino acids. The V gene end was trimmed by 6 bases and the J gene end by 5 bases; junction bases not matched to a gene: 8. Germline-derived CDR1 and CDR2 are MNHNS and SASEGT.

The gene calls are TRBV29-1 and TRBJ2-1, with D uncertain. CDR1 is SQVTM and CDR2 is ANQGSEA in the germline V gene. CDR3 length equals 13 residues. The germline V and J ends were trimmed by 3 bases and 6 bases, with 12 bases remaining between them. CDR3 residues: CSVESGRANEQFF. The CDR3 coding sequence is TGCAGCGTTGAGTCAGGTAGGGCCAATGAGCAGTTCTTC.

The chain couples TRBV7-8 to TRBJ1-6, with D unresolved. The CDR3 runs 12 residues. Germline V gene lookup returns CDR1 SGHVS and CDR2 FQNEAQ. The germline V and J ends were trimmed by 2 bases and 10 bases, with 6 bases remaining between them. CDR3 in DNA: TGTGCCAGCAGCTTAATCGGATCACCCCTCCACTTT. This sequence encodes CASSLIGSPLHF. Variable domain in full (rest from reference TRBV7-8 and TRBJ1-6): GAGVSQSPRYKVAKRGQDVALRCDPISGHVSLFWYQQALGQGPEFLTYFQNEAQLDKSGLPSDRFFAERPEGSVSTLKIQRTQQEDSAVYLCASSLIGSPLHFGNGTRLTVT.

The CDR3 spells CASMSGLAGSEQFF. The CDR3 DNA reads TGCGCCAGCATGTCGGGTCTAGCGGGTAGTGAGCAGTTCTTC. The chain couples TRBV10-2 to TRBJ2-1; TRBD2 aligns across 8 bases. The CDR3 runs 14 residues. The germline gives CDR1 WSHSY, CDR2 SAAADI. Trimming cost V 7 bases and J 9 bases; bases outside gene matches: 11.